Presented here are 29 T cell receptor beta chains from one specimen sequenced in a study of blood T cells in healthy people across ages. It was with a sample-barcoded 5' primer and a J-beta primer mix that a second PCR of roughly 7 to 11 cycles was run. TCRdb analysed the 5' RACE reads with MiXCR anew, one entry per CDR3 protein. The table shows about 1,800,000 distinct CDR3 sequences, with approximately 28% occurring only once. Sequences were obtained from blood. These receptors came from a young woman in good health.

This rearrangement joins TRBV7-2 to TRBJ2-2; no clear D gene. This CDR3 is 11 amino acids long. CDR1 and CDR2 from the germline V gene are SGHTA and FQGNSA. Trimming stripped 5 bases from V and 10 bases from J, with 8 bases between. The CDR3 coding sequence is TGTGCCAGCAGCGTTGGACCGGAGCTGTTTTTT. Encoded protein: CASSVGPELFF.

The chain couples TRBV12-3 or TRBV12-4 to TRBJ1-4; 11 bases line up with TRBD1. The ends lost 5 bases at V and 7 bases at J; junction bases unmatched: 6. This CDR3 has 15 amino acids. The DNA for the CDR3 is TGTGCCAGCAGTCTAGGGACAGGGGGAGGTGAAAAACTGTTTTTT. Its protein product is CASSLGTGGGEKLFF.

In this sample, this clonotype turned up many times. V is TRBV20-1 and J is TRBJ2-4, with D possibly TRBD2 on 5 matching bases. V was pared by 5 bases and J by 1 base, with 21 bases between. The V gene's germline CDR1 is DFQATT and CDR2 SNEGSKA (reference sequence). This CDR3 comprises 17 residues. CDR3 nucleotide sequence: TGCAGTGCTCGGCCCCTTCTCAGCGGAGAGGCCAAAAACATTCAGTACTTC. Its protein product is CSARPLLSGEAKNIQYF.

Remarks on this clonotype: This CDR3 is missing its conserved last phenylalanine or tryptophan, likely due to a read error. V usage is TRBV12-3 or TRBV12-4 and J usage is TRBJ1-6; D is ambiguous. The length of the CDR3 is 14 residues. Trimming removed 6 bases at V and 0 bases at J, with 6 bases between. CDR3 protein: CASSLSSYNSPLHL. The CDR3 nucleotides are TGTGCCAGCAGCCTCAGCTCCTATAATTCACCCCTCCACCTT.

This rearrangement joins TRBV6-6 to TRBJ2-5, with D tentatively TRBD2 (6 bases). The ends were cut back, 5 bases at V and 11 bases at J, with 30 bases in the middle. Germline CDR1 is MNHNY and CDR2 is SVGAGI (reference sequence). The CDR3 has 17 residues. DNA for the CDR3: TGTGCCAGCAGTACGGGTGGAGGGAGAGTAAGGAACAATGAGCAGTACTTC. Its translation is CASSTGGGRVRNNEQYF.

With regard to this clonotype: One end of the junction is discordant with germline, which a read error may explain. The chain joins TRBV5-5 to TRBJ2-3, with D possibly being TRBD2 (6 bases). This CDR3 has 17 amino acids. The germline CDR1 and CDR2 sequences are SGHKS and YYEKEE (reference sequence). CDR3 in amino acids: CTSRSSGSLHRTDTQYF. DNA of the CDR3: TGTACCAGCAGGAGTAGCGGATCGCTTCATCGCACAGATACGCAGTATTTT.

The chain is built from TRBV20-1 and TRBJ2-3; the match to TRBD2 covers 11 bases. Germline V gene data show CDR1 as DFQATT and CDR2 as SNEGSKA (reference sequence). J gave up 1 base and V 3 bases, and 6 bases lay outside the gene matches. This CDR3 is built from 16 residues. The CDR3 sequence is CSARTSGEGGTDTQYF. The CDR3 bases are TGCAGTGCTAGGACTAGCGGGGAAGGGGGCACAGATACGCAGTATTTT.

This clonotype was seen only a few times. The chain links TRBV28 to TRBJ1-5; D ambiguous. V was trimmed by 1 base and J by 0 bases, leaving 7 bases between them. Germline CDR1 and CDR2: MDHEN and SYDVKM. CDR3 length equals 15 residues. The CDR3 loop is CASSLYSNSNQPQHF. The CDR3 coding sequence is TGTGCCAGCAGTTTATACAGTAATAGCAATCAGCCCCAGCATTTT.

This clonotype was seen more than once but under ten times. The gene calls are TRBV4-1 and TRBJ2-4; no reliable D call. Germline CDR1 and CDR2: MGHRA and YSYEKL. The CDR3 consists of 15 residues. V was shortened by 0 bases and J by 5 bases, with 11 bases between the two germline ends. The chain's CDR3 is CASSQEKRPQNIQYF. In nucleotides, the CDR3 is TGCGCCAGCAGCCAAGAAAAAAGACCACAAAACATTCAGTACTTC.

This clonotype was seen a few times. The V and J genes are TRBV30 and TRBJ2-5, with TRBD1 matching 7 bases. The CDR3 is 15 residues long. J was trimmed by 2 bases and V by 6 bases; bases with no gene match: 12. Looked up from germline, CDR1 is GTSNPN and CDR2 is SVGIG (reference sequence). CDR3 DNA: TGTGCCTGTTCCGGGACAGCGACGGCTCAAGAGACCCAGTACTTC. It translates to CACSGTATAQETQYF.

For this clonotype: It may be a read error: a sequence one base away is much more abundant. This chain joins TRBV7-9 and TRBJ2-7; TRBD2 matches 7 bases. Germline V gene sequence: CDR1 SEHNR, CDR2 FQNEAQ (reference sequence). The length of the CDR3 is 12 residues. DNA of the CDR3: TGTTCCAGCACTTACGGGGGGTACGAGCAGTACTTC. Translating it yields CSSTYGGYEQYF.

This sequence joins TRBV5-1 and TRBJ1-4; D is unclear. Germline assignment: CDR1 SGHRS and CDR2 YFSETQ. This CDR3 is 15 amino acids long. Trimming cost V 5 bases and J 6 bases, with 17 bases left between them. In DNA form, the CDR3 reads TGCGCCAGCAGGTCGAGTTGGGGAGCGGATGAAAAACTGTTTTTT. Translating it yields CASRSSWGADEKLFF.

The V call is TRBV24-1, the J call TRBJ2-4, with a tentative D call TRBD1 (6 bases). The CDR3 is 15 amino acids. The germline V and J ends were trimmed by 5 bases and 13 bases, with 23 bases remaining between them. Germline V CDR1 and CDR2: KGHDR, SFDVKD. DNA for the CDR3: TGTGCCACCAGTGTAAACAGGGCCGGAGACAATGAGCAGTACTTC. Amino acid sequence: CATSVNRAGDNEQYF.

CDR3 DNA: TGTGCCACCAGCAGAGGTCAAGGGTCCTACGAGCAGTACTTC. Its protein is CATSRGQGSYEQYF. The chain employs TRBV15 and TRBJ2-7; D remains ambiguous. V was clipped by 1 base and J by 1 base, with 8 bases between them. From germline, CDR1 is LNHNV and CDR2 YYDKDF (reference sequence). This CDR3 is 14 amino acids long.

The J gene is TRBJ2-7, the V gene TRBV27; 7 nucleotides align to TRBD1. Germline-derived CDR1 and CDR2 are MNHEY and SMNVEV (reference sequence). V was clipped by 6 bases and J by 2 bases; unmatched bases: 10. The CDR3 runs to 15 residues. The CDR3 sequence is CASRRDPGTAYEQYF. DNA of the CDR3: TGTGCCAGCAGGAGAGACCCCGGGACAGCCTACGAGCAGTACTTC.

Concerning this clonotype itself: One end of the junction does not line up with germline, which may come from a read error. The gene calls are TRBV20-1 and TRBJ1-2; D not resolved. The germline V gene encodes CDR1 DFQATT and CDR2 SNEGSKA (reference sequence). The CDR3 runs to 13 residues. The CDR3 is CSARQGFNYGCTF. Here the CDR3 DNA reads TGCAGTGCTAGACAAGGCTTTAACTATGGCTGCACCTTC.

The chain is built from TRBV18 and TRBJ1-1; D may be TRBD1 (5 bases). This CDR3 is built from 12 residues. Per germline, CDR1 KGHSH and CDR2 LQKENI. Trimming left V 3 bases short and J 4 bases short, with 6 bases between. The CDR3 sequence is CASSPDSTEAFF. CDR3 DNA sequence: TGTGCCAGCTCACCTGACAGCACTGAAGCTTTCTTT.

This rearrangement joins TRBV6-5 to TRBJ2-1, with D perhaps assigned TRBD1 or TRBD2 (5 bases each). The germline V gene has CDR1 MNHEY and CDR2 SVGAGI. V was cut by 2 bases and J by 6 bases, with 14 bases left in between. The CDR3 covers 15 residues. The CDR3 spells CASSYGARGANEQFF. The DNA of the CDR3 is TGTGCCAGCAGTTACGGGGCACGGGGTGCCAATGAGCAGTTCTTC.

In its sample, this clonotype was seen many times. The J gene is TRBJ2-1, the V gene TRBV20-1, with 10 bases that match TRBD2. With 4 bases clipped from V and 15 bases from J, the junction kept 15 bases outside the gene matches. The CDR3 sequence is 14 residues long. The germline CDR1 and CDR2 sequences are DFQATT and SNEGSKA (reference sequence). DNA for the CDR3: TGCAGTGCTACGGACCTAGCGGGGGCGGTGAGTTGGTTCTTC. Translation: CSATDLAGAVSWFF.

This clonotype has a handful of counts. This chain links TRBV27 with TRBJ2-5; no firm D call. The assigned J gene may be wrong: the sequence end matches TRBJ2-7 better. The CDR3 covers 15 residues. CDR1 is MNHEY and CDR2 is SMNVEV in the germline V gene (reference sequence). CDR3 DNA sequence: TGTGCCAGCAGTTTGCAAGGGCGATTCACCTACGAGCAGTACTTC. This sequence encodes CASSLQGRFTYEQYF.

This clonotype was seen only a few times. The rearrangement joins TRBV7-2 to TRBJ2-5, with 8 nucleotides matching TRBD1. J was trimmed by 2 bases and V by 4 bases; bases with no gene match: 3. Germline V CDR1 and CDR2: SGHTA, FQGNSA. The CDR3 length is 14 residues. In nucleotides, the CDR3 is TGTGCCAGCAGCTCAGGGGGCCGTCAAGAGACCCAGTACTTC. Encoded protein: CASSSGGRQETQYF.

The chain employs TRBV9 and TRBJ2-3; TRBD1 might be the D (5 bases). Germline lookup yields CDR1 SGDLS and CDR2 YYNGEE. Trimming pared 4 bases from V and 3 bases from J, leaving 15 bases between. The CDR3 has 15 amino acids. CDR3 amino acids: CASSSRVGITDTQYF. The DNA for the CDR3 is TGTGCCAGCAGCTCCAGGGTTGGGATTACAGATACGCAGTATTTT.

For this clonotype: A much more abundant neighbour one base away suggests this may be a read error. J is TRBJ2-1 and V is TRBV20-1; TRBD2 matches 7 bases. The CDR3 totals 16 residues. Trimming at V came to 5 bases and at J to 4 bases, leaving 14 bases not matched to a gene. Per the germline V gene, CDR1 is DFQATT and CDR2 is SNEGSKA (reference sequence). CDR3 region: CSAARTLAEFYNEQFF. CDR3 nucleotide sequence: TGCAGTGCTGCAAGGACTCTAGCGGAATTTTACAATGAGCAGTTCTTC.

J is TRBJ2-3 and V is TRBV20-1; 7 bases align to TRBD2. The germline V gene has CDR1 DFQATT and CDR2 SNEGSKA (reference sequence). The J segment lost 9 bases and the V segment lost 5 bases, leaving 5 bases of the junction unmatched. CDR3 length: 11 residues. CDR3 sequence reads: CSAHSSGTQYF. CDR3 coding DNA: TGCAGTGCTCACTCTAGCGGAACGCAGTATTTT.

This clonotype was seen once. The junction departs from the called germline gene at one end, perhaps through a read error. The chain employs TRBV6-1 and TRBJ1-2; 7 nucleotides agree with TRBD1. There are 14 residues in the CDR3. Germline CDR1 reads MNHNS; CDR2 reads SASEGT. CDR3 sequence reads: CASSEVDRVYDYTF. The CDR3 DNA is TGTGCCAGCAGTGAAGTAGACAGGGTCTATGACTACACCTTC.

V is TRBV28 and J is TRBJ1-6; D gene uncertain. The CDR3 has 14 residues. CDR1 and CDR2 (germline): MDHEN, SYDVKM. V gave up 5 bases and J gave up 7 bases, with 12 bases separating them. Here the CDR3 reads CASSPRALNSPLHF. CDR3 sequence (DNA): TGTGCCAGCAGTCCCCGGGCCCTCAATTCACCCCTCCACTTT.

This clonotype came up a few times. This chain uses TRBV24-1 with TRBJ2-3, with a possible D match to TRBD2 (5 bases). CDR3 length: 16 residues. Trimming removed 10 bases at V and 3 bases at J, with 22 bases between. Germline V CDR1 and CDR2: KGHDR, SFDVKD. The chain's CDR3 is CATSYSRAPGTDTQYF. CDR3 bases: TGTGCCACGAGCTACTCCCGCGCGCCGGGGACAGATACGCAGTATTTT.

The CDR3 DNA reads as TGTGCCAGCAGCTTGGTAGGTGGGACAACCTACGAGCAGTACTTC. Translated: CASSLVGGTTYEQYF. This chain joins TRBV5-6 and TRBJ2-5; weak D call: TRBD1 (6 bases). The J call may be in error: the DNA end matches TRBJ2-7 better. The CDR3 loop spans 15 amino acids. Germline V gene lookup returns CDR1 SGHDT and CDR2 YYEEEE.

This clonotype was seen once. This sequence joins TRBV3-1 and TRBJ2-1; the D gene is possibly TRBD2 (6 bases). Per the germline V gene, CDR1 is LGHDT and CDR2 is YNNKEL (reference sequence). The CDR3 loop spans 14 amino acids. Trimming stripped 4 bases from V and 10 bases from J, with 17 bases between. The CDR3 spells CASSPRDSSYEQFF. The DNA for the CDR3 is TGTGCCAGCAGCCCCCGGGACTCGTCCTACGAGCAGTTCTTC.